The next 5 T cell receptor beta chains were all read from a single sample in a study of early T cells in non-severe SARS-CoV-2 infection (dated by TCRdb to about 2021). Libraries were built with 5' RACE. The run used a NextSeq 500. TCRdb reran the public reads through fastp at Q25 and MiXCR, keeping productive beta chains. Under each unique CDR3 protein, matching rows form one entry showing the most common genes and DNA. For this sample there are about 50,000 distinct CDR3 sequences; more than 5.5% appear just once. The top ten constitute 2.8% of the sample. The input for sequencing was whole blood, taken at baseline. The origin of the receptors is an adult who was a healthcare worker with PCR-confirmed SARS-CoV-2 infection or an uninfected control (not recorded which).

This clonotype was counted only a few times. The gene calls are TRBV6-5 and TRBJ1-2, with TRBD1 identical over 7 bases. The trim removed 5 bases at V and 3 bases at J, leaving 15 bases unmatched. Germline V gene sequence: CDR1 MNHEY, CDR2 SVGAGI. The CDR3 spans 17 residues. DNA of the CDR3: TGTGCCAGCAGTACTCTCAGACAGGGAGTTAAGGACTATGGCTACACCTTC. This codes for CASSTLRQGVKDYGYTF.

This clonotype was observed many times. The germline gene is not matched at one end of the junction; a read error may be the cause. The chain combines TRBV20-1 with TRBJ2-4; 7 bases map to TRBD2. The CDR3 is 15 amino acids. Germline V lookup: CDR1 DFQATT, CDR2 SNEGSKA (reference sequence). CDR3 amino acids: CSARASGRGKNIQYF. The CDR3 bases are TGCAGTGCCAGAGCATCGGGGAGGGGCAAAAACATTCAGTACTTC.

This clonotype was observed many times. This chain uses TRBV9 with TRBJ1-1, with D possibly matching TRBD1 (6 bases). The V end was cut by 4 bases, the J end by 3 bases, with 13 bases between. The CDR3 consists of 14 residues. Germline loops: CDR1 SGDLS, CDR2 YYNGEE. The CDR3: CASSNTGWDTEAFF. The DNA for the CDR3 is TGTGCCAGCAGCAACACAGGGTGGGACACTGAAGCTTTCTTT.

This clonotype has just a few counts. The rearrangement joins TRBV9 to TRBJ2-3; 10 positions match TRBD2. Germline V gene sequence: CDR1 SGDLS, CDR2 YYNGEE. This CDR3 comprises 19 residues. Trimming removed 0 bases from V and 3 bases from J; junction bases left unmatched: 13. CDR3 sequence reads: CASSVEGIAGGQRTDTQYF. CDR3 DNA sequence: TGTGCCAGCAGCGTAGAGGGGATAGCGGGGGGCCAGAGAACAGATACGCAGTATTTT.

This clonotype was counted at least ten times. The CDR3 DNA reads TGTGCCAGCAGTCAGGGCGGTCAGCCCCAGCATTTT. Protein product: CASSQGGQPQHF. This chain uses TRBV2 with TRBJ1-5, with D possibly being TRBD1 (5 bases). The CDR3 has 12 residues. The germline CDR1 and CDR2 sequences are SNHLY and FYNNEI. Trimming removed 5 bases from V and 6 bases from J, with 8 bases in between.